Sequencing of this T cell receptor (beta chain) was carried out in a study of OX40 agonist ivuxolimab in advanced cancers. Germline CDR1 reads SQVTM; CDR2 reads ANQGSEA. The ends were cut back, 5 bases at V and 3 bases at J, with 13 bases in the middle. This CDR3 is built from 13 residues. Using immunoSEQ multiplex PCR, the repertoire was profiled, and TCRdb retains in-frame clones only, with some absent. The sample lists more than 80,000 clones, 85% to 95% occurring once. Sequenced material: CD4+ or CD8+ T cells sorted from blood, taken in a trial of the OX40 agonist ivuxolimab. The rearrangement links TRBV29-1 to TRBJ1-2; D possibly corresponds to TRBD1 (5 bases). This clonotype originated in an adult with an advanced solid tumor such as melanoma, head and neck, liver or kidney cancer. CDR3 bases: TGCAGCGTTTACTGGGGAGGGGACTATGGCTACACCTTC. This sequence encodes CSVYWGGDYGYTF. The full variable domain, in which reference TRBV29-1 and TRBJ1-2 provide the parts outside the CDR3, is SAVISQKPSRDICQRGTSLTIQCQVDSQVTMMFWYRQQPGQSLTLIATANQGSEATYESGFVIDKFPISRPNLTFSTLTVSNMSPEDSSIYLCSVYWGGDYGYTFGSGTRLTVV.